The clone carrying this TCR beta chain was detected many times. What it recognizes is unknown. The data stem from a study of neurological immune-mediated disorders. Regarding the study as a whole: No expanded-clone CDR3 amino acid sequence recurred across subjects, suggesting private TCR-beta repertoires.

Synthesis of cDNA was accomplished via 5'RACE employing 10-nucleotide random UMIs. A single record per CDR3 protein comes from TCRdb applying MiXCR to the 5' RACE reads. The table has around 48,000 distinct CDR3 sequences, 10% seen once. The CDR3 has 17 amino acids. The V gene lost 0 bases and the J gene lost 2 bases, with 17 bases spanning the gap. Germline V gene sequence: CDR1 DFQATT, CDR2 SNEGSKA (reference sequence). This TCR came from a woman in her thirties or forties with HTLV-1-associated myelopathy (HAM/TSP). The chain carries TRBV20-1 and TRBJ1-5; unclear D gene. The sample was PBMCs. The CDR3 bases are TGCAGTGCTAGAGATAGGCACTACAATACGGGCAATCAGCCCCAGCATTTT. Translating it yields CSARDRHYNTGNQPQHF.